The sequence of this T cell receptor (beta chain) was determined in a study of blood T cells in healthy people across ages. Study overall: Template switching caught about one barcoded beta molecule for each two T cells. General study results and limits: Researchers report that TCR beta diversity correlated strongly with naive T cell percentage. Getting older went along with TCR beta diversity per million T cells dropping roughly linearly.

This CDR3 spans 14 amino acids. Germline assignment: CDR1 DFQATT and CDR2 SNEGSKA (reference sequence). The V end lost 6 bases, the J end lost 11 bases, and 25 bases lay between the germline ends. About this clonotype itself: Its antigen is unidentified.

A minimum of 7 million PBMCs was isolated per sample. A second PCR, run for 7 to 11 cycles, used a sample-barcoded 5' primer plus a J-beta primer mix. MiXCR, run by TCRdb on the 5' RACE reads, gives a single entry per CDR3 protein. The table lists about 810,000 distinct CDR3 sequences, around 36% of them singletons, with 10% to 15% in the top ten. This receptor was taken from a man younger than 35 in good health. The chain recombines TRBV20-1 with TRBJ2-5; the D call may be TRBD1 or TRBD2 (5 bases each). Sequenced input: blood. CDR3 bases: TGCAGTGCCCCCCCACGGGGCCGGGGAATTGAGCAGTACTTC. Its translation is CSAPPRGRGIEQYF.